The next 18 T cell receptor beta chains were all read from a single sample in a study of cytomegalovirus exposure and HLA in healthy donors. Primers for the PCR totalled 60 Vbeta and 13 Jbeta. The assay was immunoSEQ multiplex PCR, and TCRdb's table has in-frame clones only and misses some. The sample data list 38,000 or so clones. Material: PBMCs. The receptor source for this set is a man aged 40-50 years in good health and CMV-seropositive.

The chain couples TRBV10-3 to TRBJ2-6, with TRBD2 matching over 7 bases. V lost 2 bases, J lost 0 bases, and 4 bases stayed unmatched. Germline values: CDR1 ENHRY, CDR2 SYGVKD. The CDR3 contains 17 residues. In nucleotides, the CDR3 is TGTGCCATCAGTGAGACGGGGGGATTCTCTGGGGCCAACGTCCTGACTTTC. Protein product: CAISETGGFSGANVLTF.

The V call is TRBV14, the J call TRBJ2-5, with TRBD2 matching 13 bases. Unmatched junction bases numbered 3, after V lost 4 bases and J lost 4 bases. The CDR3 has 15 residues. Germline-derived CDR1 and CDR2 are SGHDN and FVKESK. CDR3 nucleotide sequence: TGTGCCAGCAGCCTCGGACTAGCGGGAGTAGAGACCCAGTACTTC. It is translated as CASSLGLAGVETQYF. The full variable domain, in which reference TRBV14 and TRBJ2-5 provide the parts outside the CDR3, is EAGVTQFPSHSVIEKGQTVTLRCDPISGHDNLYWYRRVMGKEIKFLLHFVKESKQDESGMPNNRFLAERTGGTYSTLKVQPAELEDSGVYFCASSLGLAGVETQYFGPGTRLLVL.

The chain recombines TRBV19 with TRBJ2-7; 10 bases map to TRBD2. J was trimmed by 4 bases and V by 5 bases; bases with no gene match: 8. The CDR3 has 15 residues. Germline lookup yields CDR1 LNHDA and CDR2 SQIVND (reference sequence). CDR3 in amino acids: CASSYVASGSYEQYF. CDR3 coding DNA: TGTGCCAGTAGTTACGTGGCTAGCGGGAGTTACGAGCAGTACTTC.

CDR3 sequence reads: CASSDHRPASGSQQYF. Written as DNA, the CDR3 is TGTGCCAGCAGTGACCATCGCCCCGCTAGCGGGAGTCAGCAGTATTTT. The gene calls are TRBV6-4 and TRBJ2-3, with 10 bases matching TRBD2. Per the germline V gene, CDR1 is MRHNA and CDR2 is SNTAGT. The trim removed 2 bases at V and 11 bases at J, leaving 13 bases unmatched. This CDR3 is 16 amino acids long.

The rearrangement links TRBV6-5 to TRBJ2-1; 12 positions match TRBD2. With 6 bases clipped from V and 8 bases from J, the junction kept 2 bases outside the gene matches. This CDR3 region has 13 residues. CDR1 and CDR2 from the germline V gene are MNHEY and SVGAGI. As DNA, the CDR3 is TGTGCCAGCAGCAGACTAGCGGGAGATGAGCAGTTCTTC. Translated: CASSRLAGDEQFF.

The CDR3 DNA reads TGTGCCTGGAGTGTATCGGGTACTAGGCAGCCCCAGCATTTT. It codes for CAWSVSGTRQPQHF. The rearrangement joins TRBV30 to TRBJ1-5; D not resolved. Deletions cut 0 bases from V and 7 bases from J, with 13 bases between. The CDR3 runs 14 residues. Germline assignment: CDR1 GTSNPN and CDR2 SVGIG (reference sequence).

On this clone: An end of the junction differs from the germline gene, which may be a read error. The chain couples TRBV20-1 to TRBJ1-4; D gene uncertain. CDR1 and CDR2 from the germline V gene are DFQATT and SNEGSKA (reference sequence). This CDR3 comprises 10 residues. In DNA form, the CDR3 reads TGCAGTGCTGCCATCGCCAGGCCTACTTTT. This encodes CSAAIARPTF.

The chain carries TRBV6-4 and TRBJ2-1, with TRBD2 identical over 11 bases. Germline V gene sequence: CDR1 MRHNA, CDR2 SNTAGT. Germline trimming cut 3 bases from V and 3 bases from J; bases unmatched to any gene: 1. This CDR3 has 15 residues. CDR3 nucleotides: TGTGCCAGCAGTGAGACTAGCGGGGTCTACAATGAGCAGTTCTTC. It encodes CASSETSGVYNEQFF.

This chain's CDR3 is CASSLHRDEQYF. The CDR3 nucleotides are TGTGCCAGCAGCCTCCACAGGGACGAGCAGTACTTC. The gene calls are TRBV7-2 and TRBJ2-7; TRBD1 is a possible D gene (6 bases). CDR1 and CDR2 (germline): SGHTA, FQGNSA. V lost 5 bases, J lost 5 bases, and 10 bases lay in between. This CDR3 has 12 amino acids.

The chain couples TRBV25-1 to TRBJ2-5; no definite D call. The tail of the sequence fits TRBJ2-7 better, so the J call may be wrong. Germline assignment: CDR1 MGHDK and CDR2 SYGVNS. This CDR3 is built from 14 residues. The CDR3 region has the DNA TGTGCCAGCAGTGACAGGTCCAGAACCTACGAGCAGTACTTC. Its translation is CASSDRSRTYEQYF.

This chain uses TRBV21-1 with TRBJ2-7; whether TRBD2, the table's D call, matches the DNA was not checked. TRBV21-1 is described as a pseudogene. This CDR3 region has 13 residues. CDR3 protein: CASSKTKTYEQYF. DNA of the CDR3: TGTGCCAGCAGCAAAACTAAGACCTACGAGCAGTACTTC.

This chain connects TRBV5-1 to TRBJ2-1, with unresolved D. Germline V gene data show CDR1 as SGHRS and CDR2 as YFSETQ. The ends were cut back, 3 bases at V and 4 bases at J, with 14 bases in the middle. The CDR3 sequence is 15 residues long. The CDR3 nucleotides are TGCGCCAGCAGCTCAGCAGTAGACTCTTACAATGAGCAGTTCTTC. Its translation: CASSSAVDSYNEQFF. Looking up the rest from reference TRBV5-1 and TRBJ2-1 gives the full variable domain: KAGVTQTPRYLIKTRGQQVTLSCSPISGHRSVSWYQQTPGQGLQFLFEYFSETQRNKGNFPGRFSGRQFSNSRSEMNVSTLELGDSALYLCASSSAVDSYNEQFFGPGTRLTVL.

J is TRBJ2-5 and V is TRBV25-1, with 9 bases fitting TRBD2. The germline gives CDR1 MGHDK, CDR2 SYGVNS. V shed 5 bases and J 2 bases; nucleotides not matched to a gene: 3. The CDR3 runs to 14 residues. The CDR3 here is CASSRAGGQETQYF. The CDR3 coding sequence is TGTGCCAGCAGTCGGGCGGGAGGGCAAGAGACCCAGTACTTC.

The chain employs TRBV4-1 and TRBJ1-4; maybe TRBD1 (5 bases). The CDR3 is 16 residues long. Trimming took off 4 bases at V and 8 bases at J, with 20 bases between the two ends. The germline V gene has CDR1 MGHRA and CDR2 YSYEKL. The CDR3 DNA is TGCGCCAGCAGCCCGTCCGGGGGGTTATTACGGGAAAAACTGTTTTTT. It is translated as CASSPSGGLLREKLFF.

V is TRBV2 and J is TRBJ2-2; D remains unclear. Deletions cut 5 bases from V and 6 bases from J, with 16 bases between. The germline gives CDR1 SNHLY, CDR2 FYNNEI. The CDR3 totals 15 residues. CDR3 loop: CASSLPQVVAGELFF. CDR3 DNA: TGTGCCAGCAGTTTACCTCAGGTTGTCGCCGGGGAGCTGTTTTTT.

J is TRBJ2-5 and V is TRBV19; 8 positions agree with TRBD1. The CDR3 extends over 14 amino acids. Unmatched junction bases numbered 5, after V lost 6 bases and J lost 2 bases. Germline-derived CDR1 and CDR2 are LNHDA and SQIVND (reference sequence). The CDR3 DNA reads TGTGCCAGTAGGGCACGACAGGGGCAAGAGACCCAGTACTTC. Residues: CASRARQGQETQYF.

The V call is TRBV5-1, the J call TRBJ2-5; 8 bases agree with TRBD2. The end of the DNA is better explained by TRBJ2-7, so the J call may be wrong. The CDR3 totals 15 residues. Germline CDR1 reads SGHRS; CDR2 reads YFSETQ. The CDR3 loop reads CASRWDPGLVYEQYF. CDR3 sequence (DNA): TGCGCCAGCAGGTGGGATCCGGGACTAGTTTACGAGCAGTACTTC.

This sequence joins TRBV11-2 and TRBJ1-2, with 9 positions matching TRBD1. CDR1 is SGHAT and CDR2 is FQNNGV in the germline V gene. The CDR3 totals 13 residues. The V and J ends lost 5 bases and 8 bases, in that order; junction bases with no gene match: 6. In nucleotides, the CDR3 is TGTGCCAGCAGCCTGGGACAGGGTTGGGGCTACACCTTC. It is translated as CASSLGQGWGYTF.